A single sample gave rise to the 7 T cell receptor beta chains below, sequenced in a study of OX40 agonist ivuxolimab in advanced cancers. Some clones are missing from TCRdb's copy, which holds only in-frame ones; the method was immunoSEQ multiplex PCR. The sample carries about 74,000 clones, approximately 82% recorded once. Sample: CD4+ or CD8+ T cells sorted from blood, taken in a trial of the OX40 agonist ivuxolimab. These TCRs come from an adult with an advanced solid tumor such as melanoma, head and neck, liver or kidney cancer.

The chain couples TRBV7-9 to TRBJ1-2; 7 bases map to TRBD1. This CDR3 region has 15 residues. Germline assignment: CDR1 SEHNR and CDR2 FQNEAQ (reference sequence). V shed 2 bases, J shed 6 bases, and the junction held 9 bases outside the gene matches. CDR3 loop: CASSLKGGELDGYTF. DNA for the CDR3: TGTGCCAGCAGCTTAAAAGGGGGCGAACTGGATGGCTACACCTTC. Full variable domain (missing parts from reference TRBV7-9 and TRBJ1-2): DTGVSQNPRHKITKRGQNVTFRCDPISEHNRLYWYRQTLGQGPEFLTYFQNEAQLEKSRLLSDRFSAERPKGSFSTLEIQRTEQGDSAMYLCASSLKGGELDGYTFGSGTRLTVV.

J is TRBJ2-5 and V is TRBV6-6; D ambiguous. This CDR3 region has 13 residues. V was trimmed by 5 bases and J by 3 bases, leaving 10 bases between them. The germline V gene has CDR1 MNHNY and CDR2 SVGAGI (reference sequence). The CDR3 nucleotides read TGTGCCAGCAGTATAAACCGGGAAGAGACCCAGTACTTC. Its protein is CASSINREETQYF.

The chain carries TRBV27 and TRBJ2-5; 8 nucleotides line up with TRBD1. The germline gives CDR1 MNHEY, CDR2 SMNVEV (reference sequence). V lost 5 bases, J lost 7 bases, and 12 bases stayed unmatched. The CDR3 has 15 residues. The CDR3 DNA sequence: TGTGCCAGCAGTCGAGGACAGGGTATTTTAGTGACCCAGTACTTC. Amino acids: CASSRGQGILVTQYF.

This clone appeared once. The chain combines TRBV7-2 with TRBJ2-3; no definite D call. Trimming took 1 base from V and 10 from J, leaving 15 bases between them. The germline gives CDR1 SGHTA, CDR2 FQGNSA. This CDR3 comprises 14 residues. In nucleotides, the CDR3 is TGTGCCAGCAGCTTAGACCCGCCTGGGGTGGCGCAGTATTTT. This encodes CASSLDPPGVAQYF.

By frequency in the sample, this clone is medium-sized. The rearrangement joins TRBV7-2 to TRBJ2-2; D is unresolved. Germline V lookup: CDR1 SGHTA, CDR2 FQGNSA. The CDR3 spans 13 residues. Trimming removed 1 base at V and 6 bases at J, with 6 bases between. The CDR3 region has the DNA TGTGCCAGCAGCTTAGTGTTTTCCGGGGAGCTGTTTTTT. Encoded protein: CASSLVFSGELFF. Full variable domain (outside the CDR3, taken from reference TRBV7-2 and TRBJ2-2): GAGVSQSPSNKVTEKGKDVELRCDPISGHTALYWYRQSLGQGLEFLIYFQGNSAPDKSGLPSDRFSAERTGGSVSTLTIQRTQQEDSAVYLCASSLVFSGELFFGEGSRLTVL.

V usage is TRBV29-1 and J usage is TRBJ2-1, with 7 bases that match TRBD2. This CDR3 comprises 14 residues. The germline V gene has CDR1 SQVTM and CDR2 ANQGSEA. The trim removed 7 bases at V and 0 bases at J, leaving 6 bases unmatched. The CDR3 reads CSARGEYSYNEQFF. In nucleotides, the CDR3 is TGCAGCGCTCGGGGGGAATACTCCTACAATGAGCAGTTCTTC.

The CDR3 loop reads CASSASTQPGRGYTF. CDR3 DNA sequence: TGTGCCAGCAGCGCCTCCACTCAACCAGGGCGTGGCTACACCTTC. The gene calls are TRBV9 and TRBJ1-2, with D possibly TRBD1 on 5 matching bases. Trimming removed 3 bases at V and 7 bases at J, with 19 bases between. Per the germline V gene, CDR1 is SGDLS and CDR2 is YYNGEE. This CDR3 has 15 amino acids.